This T cell receptor beta chain stems from a study of T cell repertoires in cytomegalovirus infection. Broader study findings: The ex vivo response showed dominance by HLA-C-restricted CMV-specific TCR beta clonotypes.

In germline, CDR1 is ENHRY, CDR2 SYGVKD. The CDR3 contains 16 residues. The V and J ends lost 11 bases and 7 bases respectively, with 24 bases between them. TCRdb reanalysed the reads using MiXCR and keeps one entry per CDR3 protein. Here the sample spans more than 500,000 distinct CDR3 sequences, approximately 15% being singletons. This clonotype came up a few times. Its target is not known. The receptor's source is a human donor in good health (CMV status not recorded). Some clones in this sample may be carry-over from other donors' samples. Sequences were obtained from CD8+ T cells from PBMCs. J is TRBJ1-6 and V is TRBV10-3; a weak D match, TRBD1 (6 bases). The CDR3 sequence is CAVSPGVLEANSPLHF. CDR3 coding DNA: TGTGCCGTCTCGCCAGGGGTTCTGGAGGCGAATTCACCCCTCCACTTT.